This entry lists 23 T cell receptor beta chains sequenced from one sample in a study of shared clonotypes between healthy human individuals. CD45RO negativity and positive selection for CCR7 defined naive CD8 cells, a population that excluded terminally differentiated effector memory CD45RA+ cells. Clones were read by immunoSEQ multiplex PCR, and TCRdb kept only the in-frame ones, dropping some. The table includes about 820,000 clones, about 91% detected once. Sequenced sample: naive CD8+ T cells sorted from blood. The receptors were gathered from a man between 25 and 39 years old in good health.

V usage is TRBV29-1 and J usage is TRBJ2-1, with D possibly being TRBD1 (5 bases). CDR1 and CDR2 from the germline V gene are SQVTM and ANQGSEA. CDR3 length: 12 amino acids. V was cut by 6 bases and J by 9 bases, with 15 bases left in between. CDR3 sequence: CSVETGLGEQFF. The CDR3 nucleotides are TGCAGCGTGGAAACAGGTCTAGGTGAGCAGTTCTTC.

The J gene is TRBJ2-4, the V gene TRBV27, with a tentative D call TRBD2 (7 bases). This CDR3 spans 15 amino acids. Trimming removed 6 bases at V and 1 base at J, with 13 bases between. Germline-derived CDR1 and CDR2 are MNHEY and SMNVEV (reference sequence). This CDR3 reads CASRGGARAKNIQYF. Written as DNA, the CDR3 is TGTGCCAGCAGGGGGGGGGCAAGGGCCAAAAACATTCAGTACTTC.

The chain links TRBV7-9 to TRBJ2-2; D is uncertain. Germline V gives CDR1 SEHNR, CDR2 FQNEAQ (reference sequence). The CDR3 runs 12 residues. V was pared by 5 bases and J by 10 bases, with 11 bases between. CDR3 sequence reads: CASSVIPMELFF. The CDR3 DNA reads as TGTGCCAGCAGCGTAATCCCGATGGAGCTGTTTTTT.

The chain is built from TRBV19 and TRBJ1-5; 9 bases map to TRBD1. Trimming cost V 6 bases and J 5 bases; bases outside gene matches: 14. This CDR3 has 17 amino acids. Germline loops: CDR1 LNHDA, CDR2 SQIVND (reference sequence). CDR3 loop: CASSIMGQGMGHQPQHF. DNA for the CDR3: TGTGCCAGTAGCATCATGGGACAGGGAATGGGGCATCAGCCCCAGCATTTT.

The chain combines TRBV30 with TRBJ2-1; 8 nucleotides align to TRBD2. The CDR3 totals 14 residues. Germline V gives CDR1 GTSNPN, CDR2 SVGIG (reference sequence). The junction had 3 bases not matched to a gene; V was cut back by 4 bases and J by 1 base. In DNA, the CDR3 is TGTGCCTGGAAGGCTAGCGGGTCCTACAATGAGCAGTTCTTC. It yields the protein CAWKASGSYNEQFF.

The chain couples TRBV19 to TRBJ2-1; 9 nucleotides agree with TRBD2. Germline loops: CDR1 LNHDA, CDR2 SQIVND (reference sequence). This CDR3 has 17 residues. J was trimmed by 3 bases and V by 4 bases; bases with no gene match: 10. The chain's CDR3 is CASSKPRTSENYNEQFF. CDR3 bases: TGTGCCAGTAGTAAACCAAGGACTAGCGAGAACTACAATGAGCAGTTCTTC.

This clone was recorded once. This chain uses TRBV7-9 with TRBJ1-1; D ambiguous. Trimming removed 2 bases from V and 1 base from J, with 11 bases in between. The CDR3 covers 15 residues. CDR1 and CDR2 (germline): SEHNR, FQNEAQ (reference sequence). The CDR3 sequence is CASSLSLIKNTEAFF. DNA of the CDR3: TGTGCCAGCAGCTTATCTTTGATAAAGAACACTGAAGCTTTCTTT.

The V call is TRBV19, the J call TRBJ2-7, with 8 bases identical to TRBD2. CDR3 length equals 13 residues. The germline V gene encodes CDR1 LNHDA and CDR2 SQIVND (reference sequence). The junction had 4 bases not matched to a gene; V was cut back by 4 bases and J by 5 bases. This CDR3 is CASSNAGGNEQYF. In nucleotides, the CDR3 is TGTGCCAGTAGTAATGCGGGAGGAAACGAGCAGTACTTC.

This clone was observed a few times. The rearrangement uses TRBV6-1 and TRBJ2-7; TRBD1 matches at 10 bases. Germline trimming cut 5 bases from V and 1 base from J; bases unmatched to any gene: 8. Germline CDR1 MNHNS, CDR2 SASEGT. There are 16 residues in the CDR3. CDR3 DNA: TGTGCCAGCAGTAAAGGACAGGGGGAGATATCCTACGAGCAGTACTTC. Encoded protein: CASSKGQGEISYEQYF.

This chain's CDR3 is CASSVTGDWGTDTQYF. In DNA, the CDR3 is TGTGCCAGCAGCGTTACAGGGGATTGGGGCACAGATACGCAGTATTTT. This chain connects TRBV9 to TRBJ2-3, with 7 bases aligning to TRBD1. The CDR3 totals 16 residues. The germline V gene has CDR1 SGDLS and CDR2 YYNGEE. V lost 2 bases and J lost 1; bases outside the gene matches: 7.

J is TRBJ2-1 and V is TRBV5-4; 11 nucleotides match TRBD1. The trim removed 4 bases at V and 5 bases at J, leaving 5 bases unmatched. The CDR3 is made up of 15 amino acids. CDR1 is SGHNT and CDR2 is YYREEE in the germline V gene (reference sequence). CDR3 DNA: TGTGCCAGCAGCCAGACGGGACAGGGGGACAATGAGCAGTTCTTC. This translates into CASSQTGQGDNEQFF.

The chain recombines TRBV27 with TRBJ2-7; D is ambiguous. The germline V and J ends were trimmed by 2 bases and 3 bases, with 8 bases remaining between them. The CDR3 consists of 13 residues. The germline V gene has CDR1 MNHEY and CDR2 SMNVEV (reference sequence). The CDR3 DNA is TGTGCCAGCAGTTTAAGAGCAAACTACGAGCAGTACTTC. Translation: CASSLRANYEQYF.

J is TRBJ2-2 and V is TRBV27, with D perhaps given as TRBD1 or TRBD2 (5 bases each). V lost 11 bases, J lost 2 bases, and 15 bases lay in between. Germline loops: CDR1 MNHEY, CDR2 SMNVEV (reference sequence). The CDR3 loop spans 14 amino acids. CDR3 loop: CASRGDFNTGELFF. CDR3 bases: TGTGCCTCCAGAGGGGATTTCAACACCGGGGAGCTGTTTTTT.

The rearrangement uses TRBV10-2 and TRBJ2-5; 8 nucleotides line up with TRBD2. Germline V gene data show CDR1 as WSHSY and CDR2 as SAAADI. The CDR3 runs 17 residues. V gave up 8 bases and J gave up 0 bases; unmatched junction bases: 14. The CDR3 DNA follows: TGCGCCAGCGCCAATCTTAGGAGCGGGGGATACCAAGAGACCCAGTACTTC. Its translation: CASANLRSGGYQETQYF.

V usage is TRBV2 and J usage is TRBJ2-1; 10 bases fit TRBD2. Germline V gives CDR1 SNHLY, CDR2 FYNNEI. V lost 5 bases and J lost 4; bases outside the gene matches: 8. This CDR3 is 16 amino acids long. Written as DNA, the CDR3 is TGTGCCAGCAGTACTGGACTAGCGGATCTATACAATGAGCAGTTCTTC. Protein sequence: CASSTGLADLYNEQFF. The variable domain in full, completed from reference TRBV2 and TRBJ2-1, reads EPEVTQTPSHQVTQMGQEVILRCVPISNHLYFYWYRQILGQKVEFLVSFYNNEISEKSEIFDDQFSVERPDGSNFTLKIRSTKLEDSAMYFCASSTGLADLYNEQFFGPGTRLTVL.

The rearrangement links TRBV13 to TRBJ2-5, with D hard to call. Germline CDR1 and CDR2: PRHDT and FYEKMQ (reference sequence). The CDR3 is made up of 13 amino acids. Trimming shortened V by 5 bases and J by 1 base, and 8 bases separated the two germline ends. CDR3 sequence (DNA): TGTGCCAGCAGCCAGGAGCGCCAAGAGACCCAGTACTTC. Residues: CASSQERQETQYF.

This rearrangement joins TRBV7-9 to TRBJ2-1; D possibly corresponds to TRBD1 (5 bases). Trimming left V 2 bases short and J 8 bases short, with 10 bases between. The V gene's germline CDR1 is SEHNR and CDR2 FQNEAQ (reference sequence). The CDR3 covers 13 residues. As DNA, the CDR3 is TGTGCCAGCAGCTTATCAGGGTCGGATGAGCAGTTCTTC. It yields the protein CASSLSGSDEQFF.

A few counts support this clone. The gene calls are TRBV27 and TRBJ1-2; D unclear. Germline CDR1 reads MNHEY; CDR2 reads SMNVEV (reference sequence). V lost 5 bases and J lost 1, with 11 bases in between. There are 14 residues in the CDR3. DNA for the CDR3: TGTGCCAGCAGTGTTTTTGGGAGTAACTATGGCTACACCTTC. It specifies CASSVFGSNYGYTF.

The table lists this clone with a count of one. CDR3 nucleotides: TGTGCCAGCAGCCAAGCCGCGGGCCCCTACGAGCAGTACTTC. Its translation is CASSQAAGPYEQYF. This chain connects TRBV14 to TRBJ2-7; perhaps TRBD2 as D (5 bases). CDR3 length: 14 amino acids. Trimming cost V 1 base and J 2 bases, with 9 bases left between them. Per the germline V gene, CDR1 is SGHDN and CDR2 is FVKESK. Full variable domain (remainder filled in from reference TRBV14 and TRBJ2-7): EAGVTQFPSHSVIEKGQTVTLRCDPISGHDNLYWYRRVMGKEIKFLLHFVKESKQDESGMPNNRFLAERTGGTYSTLKVQPAELEDSGVYFCASSQAAGPYEQYFGPGTRLTVT.

The chain combines TRBV11-2 with TRBJ2-2; the D is unclear. Deletions cut 1 base from V and 2 bases from J, with 8 bases between. This CDR3 is built from 15 residues. Germline CDR1 SGHAT, CDR2 FQNNGV. CDR3 sequence (DNA): TGTGCCAGCAGCTTAGGGTCCGGAAACACCGGGGAGCTGTTTTTT. This sequence encodes CASSLGSGNTGELFF. Based on the CDR3 plus reference TRBV11-2 and TRBJ2-2, the full variable domain is EAGVAQSPRYKIIEKRQSVAFWCNPISGHATLYWYQQILGQGPKLLIQFQNNGVVDDSQLPKDRFSAERLKGVDSTLKIQPAKLEDSAVYLCASSLGSGNTGELFFGEGSRLTVL.

This rearrangement joins TRBV4-1 to TRBJ2-7; D is possibly TRBD1 (6 bases). Trimming stripped 4 bases from V and 0 bases from J, with 10 bases between. This CDR3 spans 14 amino acids. In germline, CDR1 is MGHRA, CDR2 YSYEKL. CDR3 sequence reads: CASSPRDTSYEQYF. For the CDR3, the DNA is TGCGCCAGCAGCCCCCGGGACACCTCCTACGAGCAGTACTTC.

Concerning this clone: This same CDR3 is encoded by further DNA sequences in the sample. The V call is TRBV4-1, the J call TRBJ2-1; tentatively, D is TRBD2 (5 bases). Trimming shortened V by 1 base and J by 7 bases, and 8 bases separated the two germline ends. CDR1 and CDR2 (germline): MGHRA, YSYEKL. CDR3 length: 13 amino acids. As DNA, the CDR3 is TGCGCCAGCAGCCAAGTCGGGGTTAATGAGCAGTTCTTC. This gives the protein CASSQVGVNEQFF.

The chain is built from TRBV7-2 and TRBJ2-3; 8 positions agree with TRBD2. Germline CDR1 and CDR2: SGHTA and FQGNSA. The trim removed 4 bases at V and 2 bases at J, leaving 8 bases unmatched. CDR3 length: 16 amino acids. CDR3 region: CASSSLAARFTDTQYF. Here the CDR3 DNA reads TGTGCCAGCAGCTCACTAGCGGCTCGTTTCACAGATACGCAGTATTTT.